Listed below are T cell receptor beta chains from one sample, sequenced in a study of blood T cell repertoires in COVID-19. Sequencing used immunoSEQ multiplex PCR; TCRdb keeps in-frame clones, though not all of them. The profile shows some 110,000 clones, about 85% of them singletons. The specimen sequenced was peripheral blood. Receptors were obtained from a man in his forties with acute or convalescent COVID-19. Both conserved end residues are part of each CDR3.

CDR3	V	J
CASSSDYRNEQFF	TRBV7-2	TRBJ2-1
CASSGLAGYEQYF	TRBV2	TRBJ2-7
CASSLKGHSTYNEQFF	TRBV7-7	TRBJ2-1
CASSIALGDYGYTF	TRBV19	TRBJ1-2
CAILTPNYGYTF	TRBV10-3	TRBJ1-2
CASNSAQGDDEQYF	TRBV6-1	TRBJ2-7
CASSSRTVSDTQYF	TRBV7-2	TRBJ2-3
CASTPGGIATEQYF	TRBV6-5	TRBJ2-7
CASSQGGANEKLFF	TRBV28	TRBJ1-4
CASTRQGSGELFF	TRBV27	TRBJ2-2
CASSSGGANEKLFF	TRBV2	TRBJ1-4
CASSQGGTQYF	TRBV18	TRBJ2-5
CASSVSGLNTEAFF	TRBV25-1	TRBJ1-1
CAWSPLRGTQYF	TRBV30	TRBJ2-5
CASSLGPGDYEQYF	TRBV5-5	TRBJ2-7
CASSQETATGESTDTQYF	TRBV4-3	TRBJ2-3
CASSLAGGLGYNEQFF	TRBV7-9	TRBJ2-1
CSALQGSGQPQHF	TRBV29-1	TRBJ1-5
CASSLGDSGTDTQYF	TRBV7-8	TRBJ2-3
CASSLGQVAGAYEQYF	TRBV7-2	TRBJ2-7
CASSLPGRTREGNTIYF	TRBV28	TRBJ1-3
CSATGGETQYF	TRBV20-1	TRBJ2-5
CASRQGRRPYNSNQPQHF	TRBV28	TRBJ1-5
CASSVVGGSLETQYF	TRBV9	TRBJ2-5
CSVASLRDGYTF	TRBV29-1	TRBJ1-2
CASSFPGQGGGELFF	TRBV6-6	TRBJ2-2
CASSARDRAYEQYF	TRBV7-9	TRBJ2-7
CASGFGGNTEAFF	TRBV12-5	TRBJ1-1
CASSPTGYQRYTF	TRBV6-5	TRBJ1-2
CASSSNPRAPPVYGYTF	TRBV19	TRBJ1-2
CASSFLNTGELFF	TRBV6-6	TRBJ2-2
CASSSPWGRQAGEQFF	TRBV11-3	TRBJ2-1
CASTQGRETQYF	TRBV12-3/TRBV12-4	TRBJ2-5
CAWSAGSPWDSNQPQHF	TRBV30	TRBJ1-5
CASSSGGAGNNEQFF	TRBV6-2/TRBV6-3	TRBJ2-1
CASSQWDRHRETQYF	TRBV3-1/TRBV3-2	TRBJ2-5
CASSQGLRNTEAFF	TRBV3-1/TRBV3-2	TRBJ1-1
CASSYGEGYSPLHF	TRBV6-2/TRBV6-3	TRBJ1-6
CASSEGTSGSWSYNEQFF	TRBV9	TRBJ2-1
CASSLRDPGLAGADTQYF	TRBV7-9	TRBJ2-3
CASSRGQGGDTQYF	TRBV6-5	TRBJ2-3
CASSPATGLETQYF	TRBV5-1	TRBJ2-5
CASCNDRLEAFF	TRBV19	TRBJ1-1
CASSYSRTGTGELFF	TRBV7-2	TRBJ2-2
CSMTSGETQYF	TRBV29-1	TRBJ2-5
CASSQEPTRAGGLNEQFF	TRBV4-2	TRBJ2-1
CASSFRGTRVDEQYF	TRBV5-4	TRBJ2-7
CASSDRTGLDSPLHF	TRBV25-1	TRBJ1-6
CASSLPAPGTEAFF	TRBV28	TRBJ1-1
CASSFALPYEQYF	TRBV12-3/TRBV12-4	TRBJ2-7